A selection of T cell receptor beta chains follows, all from one sample in a study of cytomegalovirus exposure and HLA in healthy donors. The assay was immunoSEQ multiplex PCR, and TCRdb's table has in-frame clones only and misses some. The repertoire holds under 150,000 clones, with around four fifths as singletons. The sample comprised PBMCs. The receptors shown here come from a human donor in good health. CDR3s include the opening cysteine and the closing phenylalanine or tryptophan. Fields, in order: J gene, clone size, V gene, D gene, CDR3 protein, CDR3 DNA. A D gene is named only where the DNA matches it firmly. The size field is filled for only some rows; it gives once, few, many or a size class.

J gene: TRBJ2-1; clone size: -; V gene: TRBV14; D gene: TRBD2; CDR3 protein: CASRLGLAGNNEQFF; CDR3 DNA: TGTGCCAGCAGACTCGGACTAGCGGGGAATAATGAGCAGTTCTTC
J gene: TRBJ2-5; clone size: -; V gene: TRBV4-1; D gene: TRBD1; CDR3 protein: CASSQSQGAGETQYF; CDR3 DNA: TGCGCCAGCAGCCAATCTCAGGGGGCCGGGGAGACCCAGTACTTC
J gene: TRBJ1-2; clone size: -; V gene: TRBV29-1; D gene: -; CDR3 protein: CSVEVGQGYYGYTF; CDR3 DNA: TGCAGCGTTGAAGTGGGGCAGGGATACTATGGCTACACCTTC
J gene: TRBJ1-5; clone size: -; V gene: TRBV7-3; D gene: -; CDR3 protein: CASSPQWGGASPQHF; CDR3 DNA: TGTGCCAGCAGCCCCCAGTGGGGGGGCGCGAGCCCCCAGCATTTT
J gene: TRBJ2-4; clone size: -; V gene: TRBV19; D gene: -; CDR3 protein: CASSSQGAKNIQYF; CDR3 DNA: TGTGCCAGTAGTTCTCAGGGGGCCAAAAACATTCAGTACTTC
J gene: TRBJ2-3; clone size: few; V gene: TRBV28; D gene: -; CDR3 protein: CASSPGSINTQYF; CDR3 DNA: TGTGCCAGCAGCCCAGGGTCAATCAATACGCAGTATTTT
J gene: TRBJ1-1; clone size: -; V gene: TRBV5-6; D gene: -; CDR3 protein: CASSFPRGNAFF; CDR3 DNA: TGTGCCAGCAGTTTCCCCCGGGGGAATGCTTTCTTT
J gene: TRBJ2-7; clone size: -; V gene: TRBV7-6; D gene: -; CDR3 protein: CASSFGISGEQYF; CDR3 DNA: TGTGCCAGCAGCTTCGGTATCTCAGGGGAGCAGTACTTC
J gene: TRBJ2-7; clone size: -; V gene: TRBV5-1; D gene: -; CDR3 protein: CASSWTTGRAGYEQYF; CDR3 DNA: TGCGCCAGCAGCTGGACCACTGGGCGGGCCGGCTACGAGCAGTACTTC
J gene: TRBJ2-7; clone size: -; V gene: TRBV4-2; D gene: TRBD2; CDR3 protein: CASSQDRTSFYEQYF; CDR3 DNA: TGTGCCAGCAGCCAAGATAGGACTAGCTTCTACGAGCAGTACTTC
J gene: TRBJ2-5; clone size: -; V gene: TRBV5-3; D gene: -; CDR3 protein: CARSLACGAEGAQETQYF; CDR3 DNA: TGTGCCAGAAGCTTGGCCTGTGGAGCCGAAGGGGCCCAAGAGACCCAGTACTTC
J gene: TRBJ1-2; clone size: -; V gene: TRBV9; D gene: -; CDR3 protein: CASSDTGRPLYGYTF; CDR3 DNA: TGTGCCAGCAGCGATACGGGGAGGCCGCTTTATGGCTACACCTTC
J gene: TRBJ2-7; clone size: -; V gene: TRBV5-5; D gene: -; CDR3 protein: CASSLLAGYEQYF; CDR3 DNA: TGTGCCAGCAGCTTGTTGGCAGGTTACGAGCAGTACTTC
J gene: TRBJ1-2; clone size: -; V gene: TRBV25-1; D gene: -; CDR3 protein: CASSEEGGGYGYTF; CDR3 DNA: TGTGCCAGCAGTGAAGAGGGGGGGGGCTATGGCTACACCTTC
J gene: TRBJ2-6; clone size: -; V gene: TRBV6-1; D gene: -; CDR3 protein: CASSEWGGSGANVLTF; CDR3 DNA: TGTGCCAGCAGTGAATGGGGGGGCTCCGGGGCCAACGTCCTGACTTTC
J gene: TRBJ1-5; clone size: -; V gene: TRBV19; D gene: -; CDR3 protein: CASSARGSNQPQHF; CDR3 DNA: TGTGCCAGTAGTGCAAGGGGAAGCAATCAGCCCCAGCATTTT
J gene: TRBJ2-2; clone size: -; V gene: TRBV14; D gene: -; CDR3 protein: CASSQVGADTGELFF; CDR3 DNA: TGTGCCAGCAGCCAAGTGGGGGCGGACACCGGGGAGCTGTTTTTT
J gene: TRBJ2-7; clone size: -; V gene: TRBV28; D gene: -; CDR3 protein: CASSLGGSYEQYF; CDR3 DNA: TGTGCCAGCAGTTTAGGGGGGTCCTACGAGCAGTACTTC
J gene: TRBJ1-5; clone size: -; V gene: TRBV2; D gene: -; CDR3 protein: CASSQYRDNQPQHF; CDR3 DNA: TGTGCCAGCAGTCAATACAGAGACAATCAGCCCCAGCATTTT
J gene: TRBJ1-1; clone size: few; V gene: TRBV10-3; D gene: -; CDR3 protein: CAISGQGPEAFF; CDR3 DNA: TGTGCCATCAGTGGGCAGGGCCCTGAAGCTTTCTTT
J gene: TRBJ1-1; clone size: few; V gene: TRBV6-6; D gene: -; CDR3 protein: CASSPDTEAFF; CDR3 DNA: TGTGCCAGCAGCCCCGACACTGAAGCTTTCTTT
J gene: TRBJ1-6; clone size: -; V gene: TRBV2; D gene: -; CDR3 protein: CASIGARNSPLHF; CDR3 DNA: TGTGCCAGCATTGGGGCCAGGAATTCACCCCTCCACTTT
J gene: TRBJ1-2; clone size: -; V gene: TRBV20-1; D gene: -; CDR3 protein: CSAMSGYTF; CDR3 DNA: TGCAGTGCTATGAGCGGCTACACCTTC
J gene: TRBJ1-5; clone size: once; V gene: TRBV5-4; D gene: TRBD1; CDR3 protein: CASNRGDQPQHF; CDR3 DNA: TGTGCCAGCAACAGGGGAGATCAGCCCCAGCATTTT
J gene: TRBJ2-1; clone size: -; V gene: TRBV2; D gene: TRBD2; CDR3 protein: CASRLAGTHNEQFF; CDR3 DNA: TGTGCCAGCCGACTAGCGGGGACCCACAATGAGCAGTTCTTC
J gene: TRBJ2-1; clone size: -; V gene: TRBV18; D gene: TRBD1; CDR3 protein: CASSPWQGVENEQFF; CDR3 DNA: TGTGCCAGCTCACCTTGGCAGGGGGTGGAGAATGAGCAGTTCTTC
J gene: TRBJ2-7; clone size: -; V gene: TRBV4-1; D gene: -; CDR3 protein: CASSQDPLRGAPYEQYF; CDR3 DNA: TGCGCCAGCAGCCAAGACCCCCTTCGGGGGGCTCCCTACGAGCAGTACTTC
J gene: TRBJ1-4; clone size: -; V gene: TRBV7-9; D gene: TRBD1; CDR3 protein: CASRIGTEYATNEKLFF; CDR3 DNA: TGTGCCAGCAGGATTGGGACAGAGTATGCAACTAATGAAAAACTGTTTTTT
J gene: TRBJ2-1; clone size: -; V gene: TRBV6-1; D gene: -; CDR3 protein: CASSPPAHNEQFF; CDR3 DNA: TGTGCCAGCAGCCCCCCCGCGCACAATGAGCAGTTCTTC
J gene: TRBJ2-3; clone size: -; V gene: TRBV4-1; D gene: TRBD1; CDR3 protein: CASSLRTGGRFSTDTQYF; CDR3 DNA: TGCGCCAGCAGCCTCCGGACAGGGGGCAGGTTCAGCACAGATACGCAGTATTTT
J gene: TRBJ2-5; clone size: -; V gene: TRBV9; D gene: TRBD2; CDR3 protein: CASSEKAGGEVETQYF; CDR3 DNA: TGTGCCAGCAGCGAAAAAGCGGGGGGGGAGGTGGAGACCCAGTACTTC
J gene: TRBJ2-4; clone size: -; V gene: TRBV5-1; D gene: TRBD1; CDR3 protein: CASSFDRGSRKNIQYF; CDR3 DNA: TGCGCCAGCAGCTTTGACAGGGGCTCGAGGAAAAACATTCAGTACTTC
J gene: TRBJ2-1; clone size: -; V gene: TRBV7-2; D gene: -; CDR3 protein: CASSSSSYNEQFF; CDR3 DNA: TGTGCCAGCAGCTCTAGCTCCTACAATGAGCAGTTCTTC
J gene: TRBJ2-7; clone size: -; V gene: TRBV9; D gene: TRBD1; CDR3 protein: CASSVGGTGTYYEQYF; CDR3 DNA: TGTGCCAGCAGCGTAGGAGGGACAGGGACATACTACGAGCAGTACTTC
J gene: TRBJ2-1; clone size: -; V gene: TRBV10-3; D gene: TRBD2; CDR3 protein: CAIGAGGPSEQFF; CDR3 DNA: TGTGCCATCGGTGCGGGGGGGCCTAGTGAGCAGTTCTTC
J gene: TRBJ2-3; clone size: -; V gene: TRBV19; D gene: -; CDR3 protein: CASSISPGDGDTQYF; CDR3 DNA: TGTGCCAGTAGTATCTCCCCAGGGGACGGAGATACGCAGTATTTT
J gene: TRBJ1-1; clone size: -; V gene: TRBV10-3; D gene: -; CDR3 protein: CAISEPTGNTEAFF; CDR3 DNA: TGTGCCATCAGTGAGCCGACAGGGAACACTGAAGCTTTCTTT
J gene: TRBJ1-2; clone size: few; V gene: TRBV5-6; D gene: -; CDR3 protein: CASSSDAVYGYTF; CDR3 DNA: TGTGCCAGCAGCTCCGACGCGGTCTATGGCTACACCTTC
J gene: TRBJ2-2; clone size: -; V gene: TRBV4-2; D gene: -; CDR3 protein: CASSQVAQVTGELFF; CDR3 DNA: TGTGCCAGCAGCCAAGTGGCACAAGTCACCGGGGAGCTGTTTTTT
J gene: TRBJ2-7; clone size: -; V gene: TRBV9; D gene: TRBD2; CDR3 protein: CASSGPAPKGSRGGSYEQYF; CDR3 DNA: TGTGCCAGCAGCGGGCCCGCCCCCAAAGGAAGTCGCGGGGGTTCCTACGAGCAGTACTTC
J gene: TRBJ2-1; clone size: -; V gene: TRBV28; D gene: -; CDR3 protein: CASRRPEGAGTGEGFF; CDR3 DNA: TGTGCCAGCAGGAGGCCGGAGGGGGCCGGTACGGGAGAGGGGTTCTTC
J gene: TRBJ1-3; clone size: -; V gene: TRBV5-8; D gene: -; CDR3 protein: CASMTSFSGNTIYF; CDR3 DNA: TGTGCCAGCATGACTTCCTTCTCTGGAAACACCATATATTTT
J gene: TRBJ1-1; clone size: once; V gene: TRBV6-5; D gene: TRBD1; CDR3 protein: CASSLAVGGSGTEAFF; CDR3 DNA: TGTGCCAGCAGTTTAGCGGTAGGGGGCTCGGGCACTGAAGCTTTCTTT
J gene: TRBJ2-7; clone size: once; V gene: TRBV6-6; D gene: -; CDR3 protein: CASSYSIRVGYEQYF; CDR3 DNA: TGTGCCAGCAGTTACTCGATACGGGTCGGCTACGAGCAGTACTTC
J gene: TRBJ2-7; clone size: once; V gene: TRBV7-9; D gene: TRBD1; CDR3 protein: CASSLALPGQGASYEQYF; CDR3 DNA: TGTGCCAGCAGCTTAGCCCTGCCAGGACAGGGGGCCTCCTACGAGCAGTACTTC
J gene: TRBJ2-5; clone size: -; V gene: TRBV6-6; D gene: -; CDR3 protein: CASSFTSMEETQYF; CDR3 DNA: TGTGCCAGCAGTTTCACTAGCATGGAAGAGACCCAGTACTTC
J gene: TRBJ2-3; clone size: -; V gene: TRBV6-1; D gene: TRBD2; CDR3 protein: CASNPGLETDTQYF; CDR3 DNA: TGTGCCAGCAACCCGGGACTAGAGACAGATACGCAGTATTTT
J gene: TRBJ2-5; clone size: once; V gene: TRBV4-1; D gene: -; CDR3 protein: CASSHPLEGNQETQYF; CDR3 DNA: TGCGCCAGCAGCCACCCCCTGGAGGGCAACCAAGAGACCCAGTACTTC
J gene: TRBJ2-7; clone size: -; V gene: TRBV6-1; D gene: -; CDR3 protein: CASSEALLSYEQYF; CDR3 DNA: TGTGCCAGCAGTGAAGCCCTTCTATCCTACGAGCAGTACTTC